The sequence of this T cell receptor (beta chain) was determined in a study of CD8+ T cells in alopecia areata. V was shortened by 4 bases and J by 4 bases, with 10 bases between the two germline ends. This CDR3 has 13 amino acids. Germline V CDR1 and CDR2: SNHLY, FYNNEI. cDNA prepared by RNA extraction and subsequent reverse transcription served as the template for sequencing. TCRdb keeps only in-frame clones here, not all; method: immunoSEQ multiplex PCR. The table lists some 42,000 clones, roughly 92% of them singletons, with under 20% in the top ten. Regarding this clone: Its specificity is not known.

Treatment described: oral pan-JAK inhibitor, 5-10 mg twice daily. The study, taken as a whole, reports: Scalp and blood retained many expanded lesional clones during tofacitinib. Relative to mice, TCR sharing across patients was less clear, a difference possibly HLA-related. Tofacitinib delivered significant drops in scalp clonality and in expanded CD8+ clones among the top 100. Alopecia totalis/universalis scalp especially showed more expanded CD8+ clones than normal scalp.

Sample: CD8+ T cells sorted from blood, taken at week 24, from a patient treated with tofacitinib. This sequence joins TRBV2 and TRBJ1-2, with D unclear. This clonotype originated in a human donor with alopecia areata. The CDR3 DNA reads TGTGCCAGCAGTGCTTCAGTATCCTATGGCTACACCTTC. Translated, it gives CASSASVSYGYTF.